Listed below are T cell receptor beta chains from one sample, sequenced in a study of cytomegalovirus exposure and HLA in healthy donors. Profiling relied on immunoSEQ multiplex PCR, and the TCRdb table lists in-frame clones only, not all of them. The data hold roughly 200,000 clones, with approximately 70% observed a single time. The specimen sequenced was PBMCs. The receptors stem from a woman under 40 in good health and CMV-seronegative. Both conserved end residues are part of each CDR3. A D gene is named only where the DNA matches it firmly. Clone sizes are given selectively: once, few, many, or a class where the clone is expanded.

v_call	d_call	j_call	clone_size	cdr3_nt	cdr3_aa
TRBV6-6	NA	TRBJ1-5	NA	TGTGCCAGCAGTCTCAGTTATAGCAATCAGCCCCAGCATTTT	CASSLSYSNQPQHF
TRBV7-8	TRBD2	TRBJ2-3	NA	TGTGCCAGCAGCTTAGCGCTAGCGGGAGGGGGCACAGATACGCAGTATTTT	CASSLALAGGGTDTQYF
TRBV7-9	NA	TRBJ2-5	few	TGTTCCAGCAGCTTAAAGGGGTTTTGGACAGTGGTCAAGGAGACCCAGTACTTC	CSSSLKGFWTVVKETQYF
TRBV18	TRBD2	TRBJ2-5	NA	TGTGCCAGCTCACCACCGGGACTAGCGGTCCAAGAGACCCAGTACTTC	CASSPPGLAVQETQYF
TRBV29-1	NA	TRBJ1-1	few	TGCAGCGTGGCGGGGAATACTGCTTTCTTT	CSVAGNTAFF
TRBV4-1	NA	TRBJ1-1	NA	TGCGCCAGCAGCCAAGACCCTCGACAGGTGAACACTGAAGCTTTCTTT	CASSQDPRQVNTEAFF
TRBV5-4	NA	TRBJ2-3	once	TGTGCCAGCAGCTTGACAGCCCTAAGCACAGATACGCAGTATTTT	CASSLTALSTDTQYF
TRBV6-1	TRBD1	TRBJ1-2	NA	TGTGCCAGCAGGGACCGGGACAGGGCCTACTATGGCTACACCTTC	CASRDRDRAYYGYTF
TRBV7-9	NA	TRBJ2-7	NA	TGTGCCAGCAGCTTAGATTTTGTGTGGGGGGTCTCCTACGAGCAGTACTTC	CASSLDFVWGVSYEQYF
TRBV5-1	NA	TRBJ1-2	few	TGCGCCAGCAGCTCCTCCGGGGGGCCGGGGGGCTACACCTTC	CASSSSGGPGGYTF
TRBV5-1	NA	TRBJ2-5	NA	TGCGCCAGCAGCGTATGGTCTAGCTGGGCGGGGGAGACCCAGTACTTC	CASSVWSSWAGETQYF
TRBV6-4	TRBD1	TRBJ1-2	NA	TGTGCCATCGTGGGACAGGGTAGGTTTCGCTATGGCTACACCTTC	CAIVGQGRFRYGYTF
TRBV4-2	NA	TRBJ2-2	NA	TGTGCCAGCAGCCAAGATTACGGTTTGGGGGAGCTGTTTTTT	CASSQDYGLGELFF
TRBV2	NA	TRBJ1-4	NA	TGTGCCAGCAGTGATGAGAAGAGAACTAATGAAAAACTGTTTTTT	CASSDEKRTNEKLFF
TRBV7-2	TRBD1	TRBJ1-6	NA	TGTGCCAGCAGCCTTCTCGGACAGGGGAGTTCACCCCTCCACTTT	CASSLLGQGSSPLHF
TRBV15	NA	TRBJ2-7	NA	TGTGCCACCAGCAGAGATGACGGGGTCCCCTACGAGCAGTACTTC	CATSRDDGVPYEQYF
TRBV29-1	NA	TRBJ1-2	NA	TGCAGCGTGGCGGGGGATACCTATGGCTACACCTTC	CSVAGDTYGYTF
TRBV6-5	NA	TRBJ1-2	once	TGTGCCAGCAGGCTCCAGGGGACCTCCGGCTATGGCTACACCTTC	CASRLQGTSGYGYTF
TRBV19	NA	TRBJ1-5	NA	TGTGCCAGTAGTACAGGGGATATCGGTCAGCCCCAGCATTTT	CASSTGDIGQPQHF
TRBV15	NA	TRBJ1-4	few	TGTGCCACCAGTCCCCGCGGACACGGTAATGAAAAACTGTTTTTT	CATSPRGHGNEKLFF
TRBV5-4	NA	TRBJ2-5	NA	TGTGCCAGCAGCTCCCCAAGGGAGAAGACCCAGTACTTC	CASSSPREKTQYF
TRBV6-6	NA	TRBJ2-7	NA	TGTGCCAGCAGTTCCTCCCGCTACGAGCAGTACTTC	CASSSSRYEQYF
TRBV18	NA	TRBJ1-1	NA	TGTGCCAGCTCACCACCGTCTTGGGAGGGAGCTTTCTTT	CASSPPSWEGAFF
TRBV27	TRBD2	TRBJ2-2	NA	TGTGCCAGCAGTTTATGGGGTGGGAGGGCCGGGGAGCTGTTTTTT	CASSLWGGRAGELFF
TRBV5-4	TRBD2	TRBJ2-7	few	TGTGCCAGCAGCTTGGGTCTAGCGGGGAGATCCTACGAGCAGTACTTC	CASSLGLAGRSYEQYF
TRBV5-1	NA	TRBJ2-7	NA	TGCGCCAGCAGCTTGGGACCACCGGGTGAGCAGTACTTC	CASSLGPPGEQYF
TRBV27	TRBD1	TRBJ2-7	few	TGTGCCAGCAGTTCCGGGACAGGGAACGAGCAGTACTTC	CASSSGTGNEQYF
TRBV5-1	NA	TRBJ2-2	few	TGCGCCAGCCGGGACTCTGGGACCGGGGAGCTGTTTTTT	CASRDSGTGELFF
TRBV7-2	NA	TRBJ1-5	NA	TGTGCCAGCAGTTCCGGGACATTGTACAATCAGCCCCAGCATTTT	CASSSGTLYNQPQHF
TRBV5-6	NA	TRBJ2-3	NA	TGTGCCAGCAGCCGGGTTGATGAGCGTCATCAAGATACGCAGTATTTT	CASSRVDERHQDTQYF
TRBV7-9	NA	TRBJ1-1	NA	TGTGCCAGCAGCTTTCAGGGTGAAGCTTTCTTT	CASSFQGEAFF
TRBV30	NA	TRBJ1-1	NA	TGTGCCTGGAGTAGTGGAGGGATGATCACTGAAGCTTTCTTT	CAWSSGGMITEAFF
TRBV7-8	TRBD1	TRBJ2-1	NA	TGTGCCAGCAGCTCCAGACAGGGATGGGACAATGAGCAGTTCTTC	CASSSRQGWDNEQFF
TRBV19	NA	TRBJ2-1	NA	TGTGCCAGTAGTATGGCCACCTGGAATGAGCAGTTCTTC	CASSMATWNEQFF
TRBV2	NA	TRBJ1-2	NA	TGTGCCAGCAGTGGAAGTCAGGTCGACGGCTACACCTTC	CASSGSQVDGYTF
TRBV7-9	TRBD2	TRBJ2-1	NA	TGTGCCAGCAGCCAATGGACTAGCGGGAACAATGAGCAGTTCTTC	CASSQWTSGNNEQFF
TRBV25-1	TRBD1	TRBJ2-1	NA	TGTGCCAGCAGCGGGACAGGGATACAGGTCTCTGGGGTCAATGAGCAGTTCTTC	CASSGTGIQVSGVNEQFF
TRBV4-2	TRBD2	TRBJ2-5	few	TGTGCCAGCAGCAACGACGGGACTAGCGGGAGCACCACCCAAGAGACCCAGTACTTC	CASSNDGTSGSTTQETQYF
TRBV18	TRBD2	TRBJ2-7	NA	TGTGCCAGCTCACCAGCGGGGGGGGACGAGCAGTACTTC	CASSPAGGDEQYF
TRBV5-4	TRBD1	TRBJ1-1	NA	TGTGCCAGCAGCTTCGGGACAGGGGGCACTGAAGCTTTCTTT	CASSFGTGGTEAFF
TRBV6-4	TRBD2	TRBJ2-3	few	TGTGCCAGCAGTGAAGGGGTTAGCGGGGGTGATACGCAGTATTTT	CASSEGVSGGDTQYF